The 6 T cell receptor beta chains listed next were all sequenced from one sample in a study of blood T cell repertoires in COVID-19. Profiled with immunoSEQ multiplex PCR; TCRdb holds only in-frame clones, not every one. The sample has roughly 200,000 clones, about 80% seen once. The sequenced sample consisted of peripheral blood. The receptors here all came from a man aged 45-60 years with active or convalescent COVID-19.

The gene calls are TRBV7-9 and TRBJ1-1; D gene ambiguous. The CDR3 sequence is 14 residues long. CDR1 SEHNR and CDR2 FQNEAQ come from the germline V gene (reference sequence). V gave up 0 bases and J gave up 1 base, with 6 bases separating them. The CDR3 DNA reads TGTGCCAGCAGCTTAGCCGCGAGGAACACTGAAGCTTTCTTT. It translates to CASSLAARNTEAFF.

The CDR3 bases are TGTGCCAGCAGCCAAGCAGGGTATGAGCAGTTCTTC. Translating gives CASSQAGYEQFF. The V and J genes are TRBV14 and TRBJ2-1; tentative D call: TRBD1 (5 bases). The V end was cut by 1 base, the J end by 8 bases, with 6 bases between. The germline gives CDR1 SGHDN, CDR2 FVKESK. The CDR3 is 12 residues long.

The chain has TRBV12-3 or TRBV12-4 and TRBJ1-6; 8 bases fit TRBD1. V shed 7 bases, J shed 9 bases, and the junction held 5 bases outside the gene matches. The CDR3 length is 13 residues. CDR3 sequence reads: CASKGQGTSPLHF. The CDR3 DNA reads TGTGCCAGCAAAGGACAGGGTACTTCACCCCTCCACTTT.

This clone was picked up one time. The chain has TRBV19 and TRBJ1-1; 8 bases fit TRBD1. This CDR3 has 16 residues. Unmatched junction bases numbered 19, after V lost 5 bases and J lost 11 bases. From germline, CDR1 is LNHDA and CDR2 SQIVND (reference sequence). For the CDR3, the DNA is TGTGCCAGTAGTTCCGGACAGGGTCGTGACCTCGGGTGGGCTTTCTTT. This gives the protein CASSSGQGRDLGWAFF.

The genes are TRBV5-1 and TRBJ1-2; possibly TRBD1 for D (6 bases). Germline CDR1 and CDR2: SGHRS and YFSETQ. This CDR3 is 16 amino acids long. The ends were cut back, 4 bases at V and 8 bases at J, with 24 bases in the middle. The CDR3 nucleotides read TGCGCCAGCAGCCCAGAAGGGGGTACTGGGGGCGCGGGCTACACCTTC. Its protein product is CASSPEGGTGGAGYTF.

This clone was seen a single time. The genes are TRBV10-3 and TRBJ2-5, with a possible D match to TRBD2 (7 bases). Germline-derived CDR1 and CDR2 are ENHRY and SYGVKD. The length of the CDR3 is 16 residues. Trimming cost V 4 bases and J 2 bases, with 17 bases left between them. Here the CDR3 reads CAISVGGGGNQETQYF. The CDR3 DNA is TGTGCCATCAGTGTCGGGGGAGGGGGGAATCAAGAGACCCAGTACTTC.